The clone carrying this T cell receptor (beta chain) appeared a few times. Specified time point: newly diagnosed GD, antithyroid drugs for less than 3 months. TCR sequences were obtained from RNA taken from PBMCs. The data belong to a study of regulatory T cells in long-lasting Graves disease. Study in general: The study enrolled newly diagnosed Graves' patients on antithyroid drugs under 3 months.

HTBI primers from iRepertoire and Arm-PCR of CDR3 regions yielded the TCR beta libraries. TCRdb re-called the multiplex PCR reads through MiXCR, storing one row per CDR3 protein. This sample carries about 240,000 distinct CDR3 sequences, around 21% of them seen once, and the ten largest clones take around 14%. The material sequenced was peripheral blood mononuclear cells (PBMCs), taken at new diagnosis, from a patient treated with antithyroid drugs. This sequence originates from a female donor with Graves disease.

For the CDR3, the DNA is TGTGCCAGCAGCTTATCTGGCGGCCCCTATGGCTACACCTTC. Translation: CASSLSGGPYGYTF. The V and J genes are TRBV7-8 and TRBJ1-2, with no clear D. Between the trimmed V and J ends, which lost 2 bases and 4 bases, there was a span of 11 bases. Germline values: CDR1 SGHVS, CDR2 FQNEAQ. The length of the CDR3 is 14 residues.